This entry lists 6 T cell receptor beta chains sequenced from one sample in a study of tumor and adjacent non-tumor tissue in lung cancer (dated by TCRdb to 2016 to 2018). The library was obtained by multiplex PCR. The instrument was an Illumina HiSeq 2500. TCRbeta libraries were constructed through three rounds of nested PCR with primers (Table S4) according to protocols modified from ARM-PCR. TCRdb ran its own pipeline on the public reads, namely fastp trimming at Q25 and MiXCR clone calling, and kept in-frame beta chains. One record per CDR3 amino acid sequence lists the most common genes and DNA. Recorded for this sample are over 100,000 distinct CDR3 sequences; about 61% of them occurred a single time. The ten largest clones add up to roughly 19% of the sample. RNA was isolated from bulk, unsorted tissue, and RNA quality was assessed with a NanoDrop ND-1000 and an Agilent 2100. For the normal lung samples, distant non-tumor tissue was collected more than 3 cm away from the tumor edge.

The sequenced sample consisted of distant non-tumor lung tissue. All receptors derive from a man aged 55 to 70 with non-small cell lung cancer.

This clonotype was detected once. One junction end disagrees with the germline gene, perhaps due to a read error. CDR3 coding DNA: TGTGCCAGCAGTCAAGCGGGGGCCTACACCCGGGAGCTGTTTTTT. It specifies CASSQAGAYTRELFF. The V call is TRBV6-6, the J call TRBJ2-2; 8 bases fit TRBD2. From germline, CDR1 is MNHNY and CDR2 SVGAGI (reference sequence). The CDR3 runs to 15 residues.

This clonotype was detected ten times or more. The chain carries TRBV28 and TRBJ2-1; a weak D match, TRBD2 (5 bases). The V end lost 2 bases, the J end lost 0 bases, and 17 bases lay between the germline ends. Germline CDR1 MDHEN, CDR2 SYDVKM. The CDR3 consists of 18 residues. The CDR3 sequence: CASSLPGLDLSSYNEQFF. The CDR3 DNA is TGTGCCAGCAGTTTACCAGGACTTGATCTAAGCTCCTACAATGAGCAGTTCTTC.

CDR3 coding DNA: TGCAGCGATAACGAGGCCACACAGGCTGGCATGTGTGAGCAGTTCTTC. Translated, it gives CSDNEATQAGMCEQFF. V gene TRBV29-1 combines with J gene TRBJ2-1; D is possibly TRBD1 (5 bases). The CDR3 contains 16 residues. Looked up from germline, CDR1 is SQVTM and CDR2 is ANQGSEA. V lost 7 bases, J lost 9 bases, and 28 bases lay in between.

The CDR3 bases are TGCGCCAGCAGCTTGTTTGCTAGCGCCGGGGAGCTGTTTTTT. Its translation: CASSLFASAGELFF. V and J are TRBV5-1 and TRBJ2-2; possible D gene TRBD2, 6 bases. Germline V gene lookup returns CDR1 SGHRS and CDR2 YFSETQ. This CDR3 has 14 residues. V lost 1 base and J 6 bases, leaving 10 bases between the germline ends.

CDR3: CSARTADNQPQHF. As DNA, the CDR3 is TGCAGTGCTAGGACCGCCGATAATCAGCCCCAGCATTTT. The rearrangement joins TRBV20-1 to TRBJ1-5; no clear D. Germline V lookup: CDR1 DFQATT, CDR2 SNEGSKA (reference sequence). The CDR3 runs to 13 residues. V dropped 3 bases and J dropped 4 bases, with 10 bases sitting between them.

On this clonotype itself: A much larger clone lies a single base off, so this may be a read error. The chain uses TRBV5-4 and TRBJ2-7; the D gene could be TRBD1 or TRBD2 (5 bases each). CDR1 is SGHNT, CDR2 YYREEE, per germline (reference sequence). There are 14 residues in the CDR3. CDR3 sequence: CASSSQDGAYKQYF. In nucleotides, the CDR3 is TGTGCCAGCAGCTCACAAGACGGGGCCTACAAGCAGTACTTC.